The entry that follows covers one TCR beta chain sequence. The antigen is undetermined. TCRdb reprocessed the RT-PCR reads with MiXCR, giving one entry per CDR3 protein. The repertoire holds 650,000 to 800,000 distinct CDR3 sequences, with around 20% as singletons. CDR1 and CDR2 from the germline V gene are DFQATT and SNEGSKA (reference sequence). There are 17 residues in the CDR3. The germline V and J ends were trimmed by 0 bases and 0 bases, with 14 bases remaining between them. The data were taken from a study of response to subunit inactivated influenza vaccine. Study-wide results and limits: T cells newly recruited by each seasonal influenza vaccination are few, the authors suggested.

The sequence was collected from a man aged 50-59 years who received an inactivated influenza vaccine. The chain joins TRBV20-1 to TRBJ2-2; perhaps TRBD2 as D (6 bases). The sequences come from PBMCs from blood, collected 5 days after vaccination. CDR3 in DNA: TGCAGTGCTAGAGATTCGGGACGGGAGACGAACACCGGGGAGCTGTTTTTT. It encodes CSARDSGRETNTGELFF.